The rows below give T cell receptor beta chains drawn from one sample of a study of blood T cells in healthy people across ages. TCRdb called the 5' RACE reads again in MiXCR, with one record for every CDR3 protein. The sample has approximately 290,000 distinct CDR3 sequences, around 27% seen once. Sample: blood. These receptors were obtained from an older woman in good health. Each CDR3 is given with its conserved first and last residue. The order of the fields is CDR3 length, clone size, J gene, V gene, D gene, CDR3 DNA, CDR3 protein. A D gene is named only where the DNA matches it firmly. Only part of the rows carry a size: once, few, many, or a class if the clone is expanded.

13 NA TRBJ2-3 TRBV20-1 TRBD2 TGCAGTGCTACGGGACTAGCGCGCAATACGCAGTATTTT CSATGLARNTQYF
11 NA TRBJ2-4 TRBV5-5 NA TGTGCCAGCAGCTTGCGGGACATTCAGTACTTC CASSLRDIQYF
11 NA TRBJ2-5 TRBV20-1 NA TGCAGTGCTAGTATCCAGGACGAGCGGTACTTC CSASIQDERYF
14 NA TRBJ2-1 TRBV9 NA TGTCCCAGCAGCGTAGAGATAGCTAACAATGAGCAGTTCTTC CPSSVEIANNEQFF
13 NA TRBJ2-3 TRBV4-2 NA TGTGCCAGCAGCCAAGATGGGGCAGATACGCAGTATTTT CASSQDGADTQYF
13 few TRBJ2-3 TRBV20-1 NA TGCAGTGCCACCTCGGGGGCGATGAATACGCAGTATTTT CSATSGAMNTQYF
13 few TRBJ2-5 TRBV7-2 NA TGTGCCAGCAGCTCCCCCATGAGGGAGACCCAGTACTTC CASSSPMRETQYF
13 NA TRBJ2-1 TRBV7-6 NA TGTGCCAGCAGCTTAGCGCTGGGGCATGAGCAGTTCTTC CASSLALGHEQFF
14 NA TRBJ1-1 TRBV28 TRBD1 TGTGCCAGCATCCAGGGGGTTGTCTACACTGAAGCTTTCTTT CASIQGVVYTEAFF
15 many TRBJ2-6 TRBV7-8 NA TGTGCCAGCAGCTTAGAGGCCTCTGGGGCCAACGTCCTGACTTTC CASSLEASGANVLTF
18 many TRBJ1-6 TRBV10-1 TRBD1 TGCGCCAGCAGTGGAGACAGGGGGGGACACTCCTATAATTCACCCCTCCACTTT CASSGDRGGHSYNSPLHF
16 few TRBJ2-5 TRBV3-1 TRBD2 TGTGCCAGCAGCCAACGAGGACTAGCGGGAGAAGAGACCCAGTACTTC CASSQRGLAGEETQYF
17 few TRBJ2-3 TRBV7-2 NA TGTGCCAGCAGCCCCCTACACAGCGTCGGGGTTTACGATACGCAGTATTTT CASSPLHSVGVYDTQYF
14 many TRBJ2-1 TRBV7-8 NA TGTGCCAGCAGCTTCTCTGTAGTGAGCAATGAGCAGTTCTTC CASSFSVVSNEQFF
14 few TRBJ2-1 TRBV29-1 NA TGCAGCGCAACTGGCCTCTTTAGCAGTAATGAGCAGTTCTTC CSATGLFSSNEQFF
15 few TRBJ1-2 TRBV20-1 NA TGCAGTGCCCCTCAGAACGCGAAGTCCCTATACGGCTACACCTTC CSAPQNAKSLYGYTF
15 few TRBJ1-4 TRBV7-2 NA TGTGCCAGCAGCTTAGGGAAGGTTCCTAATGAAAAACTGTTTTTT CASSLGKVPNEKLFF
13 few TRBJ2-7 TRBV3-1 NA TGTGCCAGCGGAACAGGTCTGCTTTACGAGCAGTACTTC CASGTGLLYEQYF
16 few TRBJ2-4 TRBV20-1 TRBD2 TGCAGCGGGGCTAGCGGGACGACGTGGGCCAAAAACATTCAGTACTTC CSGASGTTWAKNIQYF
14 NA TRBJ1-1 TRBV7-9 TRBD1 TGTGCCAGCAGCTTTGGACAGGGGAGCACTGAAGCTTTCTTT CASSFGQGSTEAFF
14 NA TRBJ2-5 TRBV5-4 NA TGTGCCAGCAGCTTGTCAGGGTGGAAAGAGACCCAGTACTTC CASSLSGWKETQYF
13 NA TRBJ1-4 TRBV19 NA TGTGCCAGTAGTATCCGACGGGATGAAAAACTGTTTTTT CASSIRRDEKLFF
15 NA TRBJ2-4 TRBV20-1 NA TGCAGTGCTAAGCAGCCCCCGTTAGCCAAAAACATTCAGTACTTC CSAKQPPLAKNIQYF
15 NA TRBJ2-7 TRBV6-2/TRBV6-3 NA TGTGCCAGCAGAAGGAGGACATCGGATTCCTACGAGCAGTACTTC CASRRRTSDSYEQYF
14 few TRBJ2-1 TRBV27 TRBD2 TGTGCCAGCAGTTCGGGACTAGCTCGCAATGAGCAGTTCTTC CASSSGLARNEQFF
11 few TRBJ2-5 TRBV29-1 NA TGCAGCGCACGTGGGGGTTTGACCCAGTACTTC CSARGGLTQYF
16 many TRBJ2-1 TRBV5-1 TRBD2 TGCGCCAGCAGCCCACTAACAAGCGGGACCTACAATGAGCAGTTCTTC CASSPLTSGTYNEQFF
16 many TRBJ2-3 TRBV5-1 TRBD2 TGCGCCAGCAGCCCCCAGGGTAGCGGGAACACAGATACGCAGTATTTT CASSPQGSGNTDTQYF
19 NA TRBJ1-3 TRBV2 TRBD1 TGTGCCAGCAGTGAAAGGCGAGGGGGACAGGGAGGCTCTGGAGACACCATATACTTT CASSERRGGQGGSGDTIYF
12 many TRBJ2-1 TRBV5-1 NA TGCGCCAGCAGCTTGGCCAACAATGAGCAGTTCTTC CASSLANNEQFF
17 NA TRBJ2-1 TRBV6-6 TRBD2 TGTGCCAGCAGCCCTGGCGTAACTAGCGCAAATTACAATGAGCAGTTCTTC CASSPGVTSANYNEQFF
12 NA TRBJ2-5 TRBV2 NA TGTGCCAGCAGTGATACTGGGAGGACCCAGTACTTC CASSDTGRTQYF
14 NA TRBJ2-4 TRBV6-6 NA TGTGCCAGCCGCCTCCGGGGGGCCAAAAACATTCAGTACTTC CASRLRGAKNIQYF
13 NA TRBJ2-2 TRBV9 NA TGTGCCAGCAGCGCCACAGGGACCGGGGAGCTGTTTTTT CASSATGTGELFF
18 once TRBJ2-2 TRBV4-3 TRBD2 TGCGCCAGCAGCCAAGATGGATCTAGCGGGAGGGCTACCGGGGAGCTGTTTTTT CASSQDGSSGRATGELFF
13 NA TRBJ2-6 TRBV10-3 NA TGTGCCATCATTGGGGACGGGGCCAACGTCCTGACTTTC CAIIGDGANVLTF
18 few TRBJ1-5 TRBV4-1 NA TGCGCCAGCAGCCAAGTCCCGGGACGGGGTTCCAGCAATCAGCCCCAGCATTTT CASSQVPGRGSSNQPQHF
15 NA TRBJ2-1 TRBV9 NA TGTGCCAGCAGCCCAGACGGTAGCATTTACAATGAGCAGTTCTTC CASSPDGSIYNEQFF
16 NA TRBJ2-3 TRBV5-4 TRBD2 TGTGCCAGCAGCTTTCGACTAGCGGGAGAGCTAGATACGCAGTATTTT CASSFRLAGELDTQYF
17 many TRBJ2-1 TRBV5-1 TRBD2 TGCGCCAGCAGCTTGGGGTTACTAGCGGGAAAGAGCAATGAGCAGTTCTTC CASSLGLLAGKSNEQFF
15 NA TRBJ1-4 TRBV12-3/TRBV12-4 TRBD1 TGTGCCAGCAGCCTCACGCAGGGGGTTAATGAAAAACTGTTTTTT CASSLTQGVNEKLFF
13 many TRBJ2-5 TRBV20-1 NA TGCAGTGCTAGAGATTGGGGCCAAGAGACCCAGTACTTC CSARDWGQETQYF
18 NA TRBJ2-1 TRBV20-1 TRBD2 TGCAGTGCTAGAGGAGGGGGGAGATCTAGCGGGAGTTACAATGAGCAGTTCTTC CSARGGGRSSGSYNEQFF
15 few TRBJ2-4 TRBV28 NA TGTGCCAGCACTACAGGTATAGGGGATTTGAACATTCAGTACTTC CASTTGIGDLNIQYF
12 few TRBJ2-5 TRBV29-1 NA TGCAGCGGGACCGACGGTCAAGAGACCCAGTACTTC CSGTDGQETQYF
16 NA TRBJ2-3 TRBV11-2 TRBD2 TGTGCCAGCAGCTCCCGAGGTAGCGGGCTCACTGATACGCAGTATTTT CASSSRGSGLTDTQYF
11 NA TRBJ2-4 TRBV28 NA TGTGCCAGCATCGGGGGAAACATTCAGTACTTC CASIGGNIQYF
14 few TRBJ2-7 TRBV10-3 NA TGTGCCATCAGTGAGGGTAGCGGCTCCTACGAGCAGTACTTC CAISEGSGSYEQYF
12 once TRBJ1-1 TRBV5-1 NA TGCGCCAGCAGCCTTACCGGGACACGAGCTTTCTTT CASSLTGTRAFF
13 NA TRBJ1-2 TRBV7-2 NA TGTGCCAGCAGCTTAGTTTCGGGGGATGGCTACACCTTC CASSLVSGDGYTF
11 NA TRBJ1-3 TRBV12-3/TRBV12-4 NA TGTGCCAGCACCCGAGGGAACACCATATATTTT CASTRGNTIYF
14 few TRBJ2-5 TRBV6-1 NA TGTGCCAGCAGTGAACAAGAGGTGCGTGGGACCCAGTACTTC CASSEQEVRGTQYF
13 NA TRBJ2-5 TRBV9 NA TGTGCCAGCAGCGTAGCCTCACAAGAGACCCAGTACTTC CASSVASQETQYF
16 NA TRBJ1-2 TRBV27 NA TGTGCCAGCAGTTTCTGGGCGGGAGGGGTTTCCCATGGCTACACCTTC CASSFWAGGVSHGYTF
11 few TRBJ2-5 TRBV20-1 NA TGCAGTGTCGGGGACGTTGAGACCCAGTACTTC CSVGDVETQYF